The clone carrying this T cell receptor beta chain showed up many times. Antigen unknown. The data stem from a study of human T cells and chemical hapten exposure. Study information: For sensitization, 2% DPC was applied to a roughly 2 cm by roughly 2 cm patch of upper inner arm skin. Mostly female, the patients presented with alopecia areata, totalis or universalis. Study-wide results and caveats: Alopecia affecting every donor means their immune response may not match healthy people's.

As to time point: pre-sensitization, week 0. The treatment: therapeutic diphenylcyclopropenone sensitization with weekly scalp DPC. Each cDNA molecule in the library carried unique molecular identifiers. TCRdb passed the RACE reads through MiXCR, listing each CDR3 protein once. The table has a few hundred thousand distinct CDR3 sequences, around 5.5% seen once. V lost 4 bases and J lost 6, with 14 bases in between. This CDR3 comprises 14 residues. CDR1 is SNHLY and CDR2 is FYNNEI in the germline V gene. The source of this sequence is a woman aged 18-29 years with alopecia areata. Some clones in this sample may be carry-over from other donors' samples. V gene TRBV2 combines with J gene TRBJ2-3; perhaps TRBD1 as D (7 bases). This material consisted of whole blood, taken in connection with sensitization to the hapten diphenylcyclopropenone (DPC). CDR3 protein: CASSVTQGGDTQYF. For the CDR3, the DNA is TGTGCCAGCAGTGTCACGCAGGGGGGCGATACGCAGTATTTT.